These 12 T cell receptor beta chains originate from one sample sequenced in a study of shared clonotypes between healthy human individuals. Assay used: immunoSEQ multiplex PCR; TCRdb lists only in-frame clones, some missing. The sample consists of fewer than 1.6 million clones, 98% to 99% of them appearing once. Sequenced material: naive CD4+ T cells sorted from blood. Described subset: CD45RA+ positively selected. The receptors were sampled from a man aged 30 to 45 in good health.

The V and J genes are TRBV9 and TRBJ1-5; D is ambiguous. The CDR3 has 14 amino acids. Germline values: CDR1 SGDLS, CDR2 YYNGEE. Trimming took 5 bases from V and 3 from J, leaving 12 bases between them. CDR3 DNA: TGTGCCAGCAGTAGGACTGATGTCAATCAGCCCCAGCATTTT. The encoded protein is CASSRTDVNQPQHF. Supplemented by reference TRBV9 and TRBJ1-5, the full variable domain reads DSGVTQTPKHLITATGQRVTLRCSPRSGDLSVYWYQQSLDQGLQFLIQYYNGEERAKGNILERFSAQQFPDLHSELNLSSLELGDSALYFCASSRTDVNQPQHFGDGTRLSIL.

With regard to this clone: This CDR3 is also generated by other DNA sequences in the sample. The chain employs TRBV5-5 and TRBJ2-5; D is possibly TRBD1 (6 bases). The V gene's germline CDR1 is SGHKS and CDR2 YYEKEE (reference sequence). The V end was cut by 0 bases, the J end by 3 bases, with 9 bases between. CDR3 size: 14 residues. CDR3: CASSLGPGEETQYF. The CDR3 DNA follows: TGTGCCAGCAGCTTGGGGCCAGGGGAAGAGACCCAGTACTTC.

This chain links TRBV29-1 with TRBJ2-5; 7 bases match TRBD2. CDR1 is SQVTM and CDR2 is ANQGSEA in the germline V gene. This CDR3 contains 16 residues. V lost 4 bases and J lost 1; bases outside the gene matches: 12. CDR3 DNA: TGCAGCGTTGCGCGGCTAGCGGACCTGAGCCAAGAGACCCAGTACTTC. It yields the protein CSVARLADLSQETQYF.

The V gene is TRBV14, the J gene TRBJ1-1; D possibly corresponds to TRBD1 (5 bases). The V end lost 0 bases, the J end lost 2 bases, and 13 bases lay between the germline ends. The CDR3 spans 16 residues. Germline CDR1 is SGHDN and CDR2 is FVKESK. The CDR3 DNA reads as TGTGCCAGCAGCCAAGATAGAGGACGGGACAACACTGAAGCTTTCTTT. Amino acids: CASSQDRGRDNTEAFF.

In its sample, this clone was seen once. The rearrangement links TRBV20-1 to TRBJ2-7, with a weak D call TRBD2 (5 bases). Germline V gene data show CDR1 as DFQATT and CDR2 as SNEGSKA (reference sequence). Trimming took off 7 bases at V and 10 bases at J, with 17 bases between the two ends. This CDR3 comprises 11 residues. The CDR3 DNA sequence: TGCAGTGGGGAGCCTACTACTGGTCAGTACTTC. Translated: CSGEPTTGQYF.

The gene calls are TRBV7-9 and TRBJ2-3, with 8 bases fitting TRBD1. Trimming removed 5 bases from V and 1 base from J; junction bases left unmatched: 11. CDR1 and CDR2 from the germline V gene are SEHNR and FQNEAQ (reference sequence). CDR3 length: 17 amino acids. CDR3 DNA: TGTGCCAGCAGCCCCCAATTAACGGGACAGGGCACAGATACGCAGTATTTT. Its translation is CASSPQLTGQGTDTQYF.

This chain connects TRBV5-8 to TRBJ2-7, with D perhaps matching TRBD2 (5 bases). Germline assignment: CDR1 SGHTS and CDR2 YDEGEE. The CDR3 spans 14 residues. V was shortened by 4 bases and J by 4 bases, with 15 bases between the two germline ends. The CDR3 nucleotides read TGTGCCAGCAGCCCCCCCCGTCGGGGATACGAGCAGTACTTC. Protein product: CASSPPRRGYEQYF.

The chain uses TRBV5-4 and TRBJ2-1; 9 nucleotides line up with TRBD2. Trimming removed 0 bases from V and 5 bases from J; junction bases left unmatched: 6. The germline V gene encodes CDR1 SGHNT and CDR2 YYREEE (reference sequence). The length of the CDR3 is 16 residues. CDR3 region: CASSLDPLAGNNEQFF. The CDR3 DNA reads TGTGCCAGCAGCTTGGATCCCCTAGCGGGAAACAATGAGCAGTTCTTC.

V and J are TRBV14 and TRBJ2-7; a possible D gene is TRBD2 (5 bases). The CDR3 covers 17 residues. V lost 3 bases, J lost 2 bases, and 20 bases lay in between. Germline lookup yields CDR1 SGHDN and CDR2 FVKESK. The CDR3 protein is CASSQEAGRTHPYEQYF. CDR3 bases: TGTGCCAGCAGCCAGGAGGCCGGGCGCACTCACCCCTACGAGCAGTACTTC.

This clone was seen just once. CDR3 sequence: CATCRDRDYEQYF. In DNA form, the CDR3 reads TGTGCCACTTGCAGGGACAGGGACTACGAGCAGTACTTC. This chain links TRBV6-1 with TRBJ2-7, with 9 bases identical to TRBD1. From germline, CDR1 is MNHNS and CDR2 SASEGT. This CDR3 has 13 residues. Trimming removed 10 bases from V and 3 bases from J; junction bases left unmatched: 7.

The chain employs TRBV28 and TRBJ2-3, with 7 bases lining up with TRBD2. CDR3 length: 14 residues. Germline V CDR1 and CDR2: MDHEN, SYDVKM. The V and J ends lost 7 bases and 5 bases, in that order; junction bases with no gene match: 9. CDR3 loop: CASIGGEVKDTQYF. The CDR3 DNA sequence: TGTGCCAGCATTGGGGGGGAAGTAAAAGATACGCAGTATTTT.

In its sample, this clone was seen once. The V and J genes are TRBV2 and TRBJ2-7; D is undetermined. The V end lost 11 bases, the J end lost 0 bases, and 17 bases lay between the germline ends. CDR1 SNHLY and CDR2 FYNNEI come from the germline V gene. CDR3 size: 14 residues. The CDR3 nucleotides read TGTGCCCTAACCCGGGCGTCGAGCTCCTACGAGCAGTACTTC. Amino acid sequence: CALTRASSSYEQYF.